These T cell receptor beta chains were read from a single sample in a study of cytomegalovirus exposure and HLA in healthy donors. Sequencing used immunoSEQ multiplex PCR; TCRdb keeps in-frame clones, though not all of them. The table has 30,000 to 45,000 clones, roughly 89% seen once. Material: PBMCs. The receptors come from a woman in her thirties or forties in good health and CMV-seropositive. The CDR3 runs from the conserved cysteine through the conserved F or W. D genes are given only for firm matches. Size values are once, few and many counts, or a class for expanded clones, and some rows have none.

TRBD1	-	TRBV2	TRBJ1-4	TGTGCCAGCAATGGACAGGGGGCGGGAAAACTGTTTTTT	CASNGQGAGKLFF
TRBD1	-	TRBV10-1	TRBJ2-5	TGCGCCAGCAGTGAGTCGAACAGGGGCCAAGAGACCCAGTACTTC	CASSESNRGQETQYF
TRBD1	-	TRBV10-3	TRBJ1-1	TGTGCCGGGAGGGGACAGGGGGGAACTGAAGCTTTCTTT	CAGRGQGGTEAFF
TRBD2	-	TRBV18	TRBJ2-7	TGTGCCAGCTCACCCCGGGCAGCGGGGGGACGGGTCGACGAGCAGTACTTC	CASSPRAAGGRVDEQYF
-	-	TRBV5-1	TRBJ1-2	TGCGCCAGCAGCTTGGCCGGATCGACAGCTTTCAACTATGGCTACACCTTC	CASSLAGSTAFNYGYTF
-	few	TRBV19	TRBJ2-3	TGTGCCAGTAGTATAGCTCAGGATACGCAGTATTTT	CASSIAQDTQYF
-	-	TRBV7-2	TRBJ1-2	TGTGCCAGCAGCTTAGTGGAGGGAACCACCCCTAACTATGGCTACACCTTC	CASSLVEGTTPNYGYTF
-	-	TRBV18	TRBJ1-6	TGTGCCAGCTCGAAGCAGGAATGGAATTCACCCCTCCACTTT	CASSKQEWNSPLHF
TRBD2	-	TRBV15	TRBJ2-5	TGTGCCACCAGCTCTCCCACCGGGACTAGCGGGGCAGAGGGAGAGACCCAGTACTTC	CATSSPTGTSGAEGETQYF
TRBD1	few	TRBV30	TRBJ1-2	TGTGCCTGGAGTGTACTCGGGACAGGGACGGGGGAAGGCTACACCTTC	CAWSVLGTGTGEGYTF
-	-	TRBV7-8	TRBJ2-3	TGTGCCAGCAGCTTACAGGGGGATACGCAGTATTTT	CASSLQGDTQYF
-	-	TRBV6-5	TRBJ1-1	TGTGCCAGCAGTGTACGGGGTCCCATGAACACTGAAGCTTTCTTT	CASSVRGPMNTEAFF
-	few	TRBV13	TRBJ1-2	TGTGCCAGCAGCAAGAGGGGGATTTCGCGCTATGGCTACACCTTC	CASSKRGISRYGYTF
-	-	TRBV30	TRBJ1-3	TGTGCCTGGAATATGGAGGACACCATATATTTT	CAWNMEDTIYF
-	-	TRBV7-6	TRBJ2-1	TGTGCCAGCAGCTTTCTCGGAGAACGACCCTCCAATGAGCAGTTCTTC	CASSFLGERPSNEQFF
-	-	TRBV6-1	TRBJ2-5	TGTGCCAGCAGTCCCGGACAGAAAGAGACCCAGTACTTC	CASSPGQKETQYF
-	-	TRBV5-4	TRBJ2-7	TGTGCCAGCAGCTTGGGCTCGTCTAAGGAGCAGTACTTC	CASSLGSSKEQYF
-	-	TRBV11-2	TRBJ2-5	TGTGCCAGCAGCCCAACCGCGGGGGCCCGCTCCCAAGAGACCCAGTACTTC	CASSPTAGARSQETQYF
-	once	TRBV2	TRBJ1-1	TGTGCCAGCAGTGATTTGTTCCAACCCAAGGGGGCTTTCTTT	CASSDLFQPKGAFF
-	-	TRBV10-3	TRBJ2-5	TGTGCCACACTACATAGTGAGGGTTTAGAGACCCAGTACTTC	CATLHSEGLETQYF
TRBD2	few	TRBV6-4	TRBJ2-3	TGTGCCAGCAGTGACTCGACTAGCGGGGGGGCAGATACGCAGTATTTT	CASSDSTSGGADTQYF
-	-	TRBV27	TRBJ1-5	TGTGCCAGCAGTTGGACATTTGCGTCGGGCAATCAGCCCCAGCATTTT	CASSWTFASGNQPQHF
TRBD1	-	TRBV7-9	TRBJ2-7	TGTGCCAGCAGCGCCCGGGGACAGGGGGCACAGCAGTACTTC	CASSARGQGAQQYF